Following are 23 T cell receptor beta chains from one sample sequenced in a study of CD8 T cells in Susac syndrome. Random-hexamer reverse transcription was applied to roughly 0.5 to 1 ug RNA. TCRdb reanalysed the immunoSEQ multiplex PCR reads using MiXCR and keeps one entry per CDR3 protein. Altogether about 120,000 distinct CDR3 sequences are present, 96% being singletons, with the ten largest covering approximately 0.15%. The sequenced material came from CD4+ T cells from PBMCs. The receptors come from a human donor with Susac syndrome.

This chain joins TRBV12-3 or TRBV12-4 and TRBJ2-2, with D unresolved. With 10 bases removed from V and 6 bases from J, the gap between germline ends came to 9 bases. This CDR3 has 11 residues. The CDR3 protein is CAIGWAGELFF. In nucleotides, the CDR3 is TGTGCCATCGGGTGGGCCGGGGAGCTGTTTTTT.

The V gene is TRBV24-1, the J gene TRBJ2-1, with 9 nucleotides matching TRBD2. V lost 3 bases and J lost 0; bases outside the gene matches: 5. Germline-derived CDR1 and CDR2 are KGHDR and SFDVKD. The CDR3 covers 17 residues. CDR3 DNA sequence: TGTGCCACCAGTGATCATAGCGGGAGCAGCTCCTACAATGAGCAGTTCTTC. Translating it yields CATSDHSGSSSYNEQFF.

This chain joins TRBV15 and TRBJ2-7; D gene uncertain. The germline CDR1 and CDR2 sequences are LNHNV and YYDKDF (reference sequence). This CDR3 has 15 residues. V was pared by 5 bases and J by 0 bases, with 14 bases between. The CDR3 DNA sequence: TGTGCCACCAGCCGAACTTCAGACGGCTCCTACGAGCAGTACTTC. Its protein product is CATSRTSDGSYEQYF.

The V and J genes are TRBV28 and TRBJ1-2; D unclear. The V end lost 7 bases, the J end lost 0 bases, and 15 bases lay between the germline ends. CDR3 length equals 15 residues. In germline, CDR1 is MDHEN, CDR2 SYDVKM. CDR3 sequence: CASTPQALANYGYTF. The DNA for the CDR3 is TGTGCCAGCACCCCCCAGGCGCTAGCTAACTATGGCTACACCTTC.

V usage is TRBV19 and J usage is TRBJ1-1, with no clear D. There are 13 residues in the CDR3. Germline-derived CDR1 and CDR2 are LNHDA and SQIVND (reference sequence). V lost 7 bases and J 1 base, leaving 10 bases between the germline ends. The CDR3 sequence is CASTQPPNTEAFF. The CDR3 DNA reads TGTGCCAGTACCCAGCCCCCGAACACTGAAGCTTTCTTT.

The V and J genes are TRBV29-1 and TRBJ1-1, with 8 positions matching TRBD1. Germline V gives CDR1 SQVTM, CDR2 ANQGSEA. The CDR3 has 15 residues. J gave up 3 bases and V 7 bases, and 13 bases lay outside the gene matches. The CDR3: CSAQGTGGRDTEAFF. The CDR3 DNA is TGCAGCGCTCAAGGGACAGGCGGAAGGGACACTGAAGCTTTCTTT.

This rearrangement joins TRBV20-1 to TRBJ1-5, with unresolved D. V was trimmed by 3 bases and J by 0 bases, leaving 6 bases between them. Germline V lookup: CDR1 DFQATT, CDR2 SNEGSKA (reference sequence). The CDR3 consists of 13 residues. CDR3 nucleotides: TGCAGTGCTAGTCTCGCTAGCAATCAGCCCCAGCATTTT. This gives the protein CSASLASNQPQHF.

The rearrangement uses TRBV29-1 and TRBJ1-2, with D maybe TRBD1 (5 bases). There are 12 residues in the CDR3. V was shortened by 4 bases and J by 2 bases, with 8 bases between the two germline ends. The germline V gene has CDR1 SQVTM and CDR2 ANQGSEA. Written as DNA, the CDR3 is TGCAGCGTTGCTGGGGGGAACTATGGCTACACCTTC. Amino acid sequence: CSVAGGNYGYTF.

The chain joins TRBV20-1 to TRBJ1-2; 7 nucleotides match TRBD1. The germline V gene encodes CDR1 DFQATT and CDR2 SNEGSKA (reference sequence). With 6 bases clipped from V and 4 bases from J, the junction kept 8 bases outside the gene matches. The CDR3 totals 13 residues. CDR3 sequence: CSAARGTAYGYTF. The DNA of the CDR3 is TGCAGTGCGGCACGCGGGACAGCCTATGGCTACACCTTC.

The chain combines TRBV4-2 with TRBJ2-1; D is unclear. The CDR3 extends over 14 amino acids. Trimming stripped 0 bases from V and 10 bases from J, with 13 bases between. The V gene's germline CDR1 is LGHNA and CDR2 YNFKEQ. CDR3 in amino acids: CASSQEVSPSEQFF. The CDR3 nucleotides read TGTGCCAGCAGCCAAGAGGTCTCCCCGAGCGAGCAGTTCTTC.

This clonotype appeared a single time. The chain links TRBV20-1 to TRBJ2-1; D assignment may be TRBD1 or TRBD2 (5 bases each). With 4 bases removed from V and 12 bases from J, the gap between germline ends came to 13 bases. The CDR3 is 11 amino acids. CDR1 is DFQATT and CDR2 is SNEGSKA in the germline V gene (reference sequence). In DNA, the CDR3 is TGCAGTGCTATCCCGGGACCAAGGCAGTTCTTC. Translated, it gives CSAIPGPRQFF.

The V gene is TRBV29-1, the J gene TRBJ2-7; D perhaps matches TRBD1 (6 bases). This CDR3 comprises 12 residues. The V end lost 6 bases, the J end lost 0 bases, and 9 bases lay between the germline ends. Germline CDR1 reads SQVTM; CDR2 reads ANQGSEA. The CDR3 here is CSVGHLSYEQYF. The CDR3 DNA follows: TGCAGCGTGGGACATCTCTCCTACGAGCAGTACTTC.

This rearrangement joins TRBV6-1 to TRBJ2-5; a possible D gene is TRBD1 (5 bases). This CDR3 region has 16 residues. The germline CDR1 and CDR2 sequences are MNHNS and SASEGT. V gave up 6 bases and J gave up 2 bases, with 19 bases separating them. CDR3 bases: TGTGCCAGCAGCCGCGACAGCAGCTCAGGTCAAGAGACCCAGTACTTC. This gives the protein CASSRDSSSGQETQYF.

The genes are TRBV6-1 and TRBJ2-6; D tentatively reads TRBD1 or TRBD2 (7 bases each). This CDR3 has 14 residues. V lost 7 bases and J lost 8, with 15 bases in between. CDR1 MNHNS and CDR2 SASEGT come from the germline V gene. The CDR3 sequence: CASTPQGGTNVLTF. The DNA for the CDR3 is TGTGCCAGCACCCCTCAGGGGGGGACCAACGTCCTGACTTTC.

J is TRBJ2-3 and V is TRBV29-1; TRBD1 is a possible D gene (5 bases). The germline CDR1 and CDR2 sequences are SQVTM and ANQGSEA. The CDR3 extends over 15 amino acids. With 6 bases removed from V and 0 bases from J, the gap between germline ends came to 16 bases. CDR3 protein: CSVRREKTSTDTQYF. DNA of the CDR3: TGCAGCGTCCGCAGGGAAAAAACCAGCACAGATACGCAGTATTTT.

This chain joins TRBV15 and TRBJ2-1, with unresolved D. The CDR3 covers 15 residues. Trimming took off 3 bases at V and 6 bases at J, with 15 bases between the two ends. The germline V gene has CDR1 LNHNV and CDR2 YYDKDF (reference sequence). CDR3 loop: CATSSHSLVTNEQFF. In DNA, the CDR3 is TGTGCCACCAGCAGCCACAGTCTAGTAACCAATGAGCAGTTCTTC.

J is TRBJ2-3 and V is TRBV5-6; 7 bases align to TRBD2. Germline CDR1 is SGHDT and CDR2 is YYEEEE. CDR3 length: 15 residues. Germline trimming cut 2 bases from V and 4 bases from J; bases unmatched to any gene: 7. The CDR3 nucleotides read TGTGCCAGCAGCTTTGGTGACGGGAGGCCAGATACGCAGTATTTT. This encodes CASSFGDGRPDTQYF.

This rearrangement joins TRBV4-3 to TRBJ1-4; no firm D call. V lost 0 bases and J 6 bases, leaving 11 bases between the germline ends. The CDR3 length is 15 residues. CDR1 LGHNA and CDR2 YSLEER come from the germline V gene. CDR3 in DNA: TGCGCCAGCAGCCAAGATGGGCCAGGCTATGAAAAACTGTTTTTT. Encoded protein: CASSQDGPGYEKLFF.

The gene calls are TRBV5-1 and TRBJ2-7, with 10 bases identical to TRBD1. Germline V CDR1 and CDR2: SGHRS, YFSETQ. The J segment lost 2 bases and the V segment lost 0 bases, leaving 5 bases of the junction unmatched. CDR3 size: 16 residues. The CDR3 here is CASSLAGTGDPYEQYF. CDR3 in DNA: TGCGCCAGCAGCTTGGCCGGGACAGGGGATCCCTACGAGCAGTACTTC.

Written as DNA, the CDR3 is TGCAGCGTTGACAAGGGACTAGCGGGAAACGAGCAGTACTTC. This encodes CSVDKGLAGNEQYF. This chain connects TRBV29-1 to TRBJ2-7; 13 positions agree with TRBD2. The CDR3 extends over 14 amino acids. After removal of 3 bases from V and 5 bases from J, the junction contained 4 bases not matched to a gene. Per the germline V gene, CDR1 is SQVTM and CDR2 is ANQGSEA.

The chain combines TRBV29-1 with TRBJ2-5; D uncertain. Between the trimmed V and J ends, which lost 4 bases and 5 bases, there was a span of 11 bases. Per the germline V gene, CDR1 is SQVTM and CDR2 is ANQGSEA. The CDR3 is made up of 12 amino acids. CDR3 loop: CSVGGLTETQYF. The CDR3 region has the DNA TGCAGCGTTGGAGGCCTGACGGAGACCCAGTACTTC.

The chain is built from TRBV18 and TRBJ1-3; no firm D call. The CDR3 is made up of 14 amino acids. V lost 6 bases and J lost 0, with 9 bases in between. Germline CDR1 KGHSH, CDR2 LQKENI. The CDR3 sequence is CASSASSSGNTIYF. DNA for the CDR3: TGTGCCAGCTCGGCATCGAGCTCTGGAAACACCATATATTTT.

CDR3 in amino acids: CASSLAAGPHEQYF. DNA of the CDR3: TGTGCCAGCAGTTTAGCAGCGGGGCCCCACGAGCAGTACTTC. The V call is TRBV12-3 or TRBV12-4, the J call TRBJ2-7; TRBD2 aligns across 7 bases. The CDR3 has 14 residues. The trim removed 0 bases at V and 5 bases at J, leaving 4 bases unmatched.